This T cell receptor (beta chain) was sequenced for a study of OX40 agonist ivuxolimab in advanced cancers. Across the whole study: At about 82% male, the cohort had a mean age of roughly 60 years, ranging from about 20 to 79. Points from the study as a whole: In CD8+ T cells, expanded clones were on average more numerous than in CD4+. Dosing at 0.1 to 3.0 mg/kg was accompanied by clonal expansion of CD4+ and CD8+ blood T cells by week 6.

Trimming shortened V by 0 bases and J by 2 bases, and 10 bases separated the two germline ends. Per the germline V gene, CDR1 is SGDLS and CDR2 is YYNGEE. The CDR3 has 15 residues. Repertoires were generated with immunoSEQ multiplex PCR, while TCRdb's copy carries only in-frame clones and drops some. The sample contains about 48,000 clones, about 91% of which appear only once. Remarks on this clone: Its specificity is unknown.

This specimen consisted of CD4+ or CD8+ T cells sorted from blood, obtained in a trial of the OX40 agonist ivuxolimab. The sequence was collected from an adult with an advanced solid tumor such as melanoma, head and neck, liver or kidney cancer. The J gene is TRBJ2-3, the V gene TRBV9; D is uncertain. CDR3 in amino acids: CASSVEDRVTDTQYF. CDR3 coding DNA: TGTGCCAGCAGCGTAGAAGATCGAGTCACAGATACGCAGTATTTT. Full variable domain (remainder filled in from reference TRBV9 and TRBJ2-3): DSGVTQTPKHLITATGQRVTLRCSPRSGDLSVYWYQQSLDQGLQFLIQYYNGEERAKGNILERFSAQQFPDLHSELNLSSLELGDSALYFCASSVEDRVTDTQYFGPGTRLTVL.